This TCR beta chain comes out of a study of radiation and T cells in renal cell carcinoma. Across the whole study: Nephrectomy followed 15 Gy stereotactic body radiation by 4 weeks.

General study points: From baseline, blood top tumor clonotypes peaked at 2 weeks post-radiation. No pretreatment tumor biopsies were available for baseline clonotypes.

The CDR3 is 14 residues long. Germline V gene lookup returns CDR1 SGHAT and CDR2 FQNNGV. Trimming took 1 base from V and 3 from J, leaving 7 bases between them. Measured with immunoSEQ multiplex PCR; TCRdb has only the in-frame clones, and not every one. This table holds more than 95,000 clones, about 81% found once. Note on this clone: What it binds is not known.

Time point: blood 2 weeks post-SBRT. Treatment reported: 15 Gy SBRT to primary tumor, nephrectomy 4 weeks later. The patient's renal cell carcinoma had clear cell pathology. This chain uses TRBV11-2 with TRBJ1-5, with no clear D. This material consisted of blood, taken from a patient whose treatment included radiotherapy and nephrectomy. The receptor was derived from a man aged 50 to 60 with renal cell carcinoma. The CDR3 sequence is CASSLGGYNQPQHF. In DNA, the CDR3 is TGTGCCAGCAGCTTAGGGGGTTACAATCAGCCCCAGCATTTT.